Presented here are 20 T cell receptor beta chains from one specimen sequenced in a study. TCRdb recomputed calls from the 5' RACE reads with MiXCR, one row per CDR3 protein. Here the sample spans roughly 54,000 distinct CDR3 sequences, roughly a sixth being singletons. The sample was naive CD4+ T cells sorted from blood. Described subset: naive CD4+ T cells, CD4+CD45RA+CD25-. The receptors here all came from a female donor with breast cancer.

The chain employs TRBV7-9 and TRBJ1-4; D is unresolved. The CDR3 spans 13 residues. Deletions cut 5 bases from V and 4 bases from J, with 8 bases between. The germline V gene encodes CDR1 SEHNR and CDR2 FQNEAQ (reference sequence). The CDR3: CASSRGSNEKLFF. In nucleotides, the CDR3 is TGTGCCAGCAGCCGCGGAAGTAATGAAAAACTGTTTTTT.

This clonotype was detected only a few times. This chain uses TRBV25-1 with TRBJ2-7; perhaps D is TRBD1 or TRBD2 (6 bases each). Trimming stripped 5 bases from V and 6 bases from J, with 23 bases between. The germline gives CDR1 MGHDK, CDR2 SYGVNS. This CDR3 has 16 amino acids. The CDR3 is CASSRPGIDGGGEQYF. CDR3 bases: TGTGCCAGCAGTCGCCCCGGGATCGACGGGGGCGGCGAGCAGTACTTC.

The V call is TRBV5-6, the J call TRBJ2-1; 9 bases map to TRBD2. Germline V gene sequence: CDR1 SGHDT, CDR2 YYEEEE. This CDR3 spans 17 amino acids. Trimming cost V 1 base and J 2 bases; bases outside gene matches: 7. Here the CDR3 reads CASSLTRGRATYNEQFF. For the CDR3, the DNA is TGTGCCAGCAGCTTGACCCGCGGGAGGGCTACCTACAATGAGCAGTTCTTC.

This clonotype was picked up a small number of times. The CDR3 spells CSAREAANEQFF. DNA for the CDR3: TGCAGTGCTAGAGAGGCTGCCAATGAGCAGTTCTTC. The chain uses TRBV20-1 and TRBJ2-1, with D hard to call. Germline assignment: CDR1 DFQATT and CDR2 SNEGSKA (reference sequence). There are 12 residues in the CDR3. V gave up 0 bases and J gave up 6 bases, with 6 bases separating them.

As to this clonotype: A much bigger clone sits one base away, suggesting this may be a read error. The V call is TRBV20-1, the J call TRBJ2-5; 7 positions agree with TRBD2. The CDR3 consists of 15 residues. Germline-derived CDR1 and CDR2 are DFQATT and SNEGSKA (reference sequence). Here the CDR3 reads CSATASGVHVETQCF. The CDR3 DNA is TGCAGTGCTACCGCGAGCGGGGTCCATGTAGAGACCCAGTGCTTC.

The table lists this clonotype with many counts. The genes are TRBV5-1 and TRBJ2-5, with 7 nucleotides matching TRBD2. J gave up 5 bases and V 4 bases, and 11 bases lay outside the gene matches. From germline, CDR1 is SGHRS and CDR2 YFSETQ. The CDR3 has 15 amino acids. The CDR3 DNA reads TGCGCCAGCAGCCCCACGTCCGGGGGGAAGGAGACCCAGTACTTC. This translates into CASSPTSGGKETQYF.

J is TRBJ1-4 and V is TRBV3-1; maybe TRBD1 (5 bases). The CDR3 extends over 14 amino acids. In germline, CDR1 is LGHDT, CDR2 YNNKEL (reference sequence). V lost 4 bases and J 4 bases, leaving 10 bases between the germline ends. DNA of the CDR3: TGTGCCAGCAGCCGGACACCAAGTAATGAAAAACTGTTTTTT. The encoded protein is CASSRTPSNEKLFF.

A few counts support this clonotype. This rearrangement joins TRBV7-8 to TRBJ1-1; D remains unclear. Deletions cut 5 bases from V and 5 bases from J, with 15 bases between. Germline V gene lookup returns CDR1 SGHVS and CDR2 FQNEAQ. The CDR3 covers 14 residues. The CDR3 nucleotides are TGTGCCAGCAGCCAAGAAGAGTCGATAACTGAAGCTTTCTTT. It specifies CASSQEESITEAFF.

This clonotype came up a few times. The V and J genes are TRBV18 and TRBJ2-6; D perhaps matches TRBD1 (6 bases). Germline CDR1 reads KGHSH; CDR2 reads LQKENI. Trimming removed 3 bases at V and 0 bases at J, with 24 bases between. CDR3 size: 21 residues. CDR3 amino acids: CASSPSRTVLKLSSGANVLTF. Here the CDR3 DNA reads TGTGCCAGCTCACCCAGCAGGACAGTCCTTAAACTCAGCTCTGGGGCCAACGTCCTGACTTTC.

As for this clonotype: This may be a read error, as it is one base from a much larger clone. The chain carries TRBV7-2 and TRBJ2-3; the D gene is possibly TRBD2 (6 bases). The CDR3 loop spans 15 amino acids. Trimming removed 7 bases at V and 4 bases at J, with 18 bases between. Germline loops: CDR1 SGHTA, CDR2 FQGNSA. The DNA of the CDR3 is TGTGCCAGCATAACGACGGGACTCAGCGCAGATACGCAGTATTTT. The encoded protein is CASITTGLSADTQYF.

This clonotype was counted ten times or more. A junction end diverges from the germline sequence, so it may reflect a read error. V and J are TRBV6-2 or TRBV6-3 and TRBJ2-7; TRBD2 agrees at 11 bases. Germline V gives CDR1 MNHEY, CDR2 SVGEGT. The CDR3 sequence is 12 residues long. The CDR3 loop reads CASSQPGTSGNF. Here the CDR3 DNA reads TGTGCCAGCAGTCAACCCGGGACTAGCGGTAACTTC.

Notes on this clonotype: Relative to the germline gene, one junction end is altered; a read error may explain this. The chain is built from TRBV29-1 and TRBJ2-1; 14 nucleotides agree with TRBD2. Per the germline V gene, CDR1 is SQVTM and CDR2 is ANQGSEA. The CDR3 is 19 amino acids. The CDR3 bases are TGCAGCGTTGGGCTGGGACTAGCGGGAGTTCGGAGCTCCTACAATGAGCAGCTCTTC. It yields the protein CSVGLGLAGVRSSYNEQLF.

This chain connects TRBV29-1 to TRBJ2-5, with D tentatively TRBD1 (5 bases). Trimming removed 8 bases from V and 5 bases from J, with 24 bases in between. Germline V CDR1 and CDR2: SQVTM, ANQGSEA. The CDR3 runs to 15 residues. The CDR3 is CSSAVRGRSGETQYF. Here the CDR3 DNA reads TGCAGCTCCGCGGTTAGGGGCCGATCAGGGGAGACCCAGTACTTC.

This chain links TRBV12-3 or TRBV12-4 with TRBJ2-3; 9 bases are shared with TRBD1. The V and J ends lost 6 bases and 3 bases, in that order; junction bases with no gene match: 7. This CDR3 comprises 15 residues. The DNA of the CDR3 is TGTGCCAGCAGAAGAGGACAGGGGTGGACAGATACGCAGTATTTT. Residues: CASRRGQGWTDTQYF.

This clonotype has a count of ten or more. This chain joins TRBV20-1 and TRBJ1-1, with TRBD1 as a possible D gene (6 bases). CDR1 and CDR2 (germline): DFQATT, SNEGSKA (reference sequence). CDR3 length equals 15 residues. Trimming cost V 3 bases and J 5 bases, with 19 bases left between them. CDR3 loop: CSASPEGTINTEAFF. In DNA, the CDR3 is TGCAGTGCTAGCCCGGAGGGGACAATAAATACTGAAGCTTTCTTT.

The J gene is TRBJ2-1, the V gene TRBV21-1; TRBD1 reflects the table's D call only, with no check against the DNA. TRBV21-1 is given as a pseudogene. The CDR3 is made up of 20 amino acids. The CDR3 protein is CASSKPRLNRGPCSYNEQFF. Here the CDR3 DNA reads TGTGCCAGCAGCAAGCCCCGTCTCAACAGGGGGCCGTGCTCCTACAATGAGCAGTTCTTC.

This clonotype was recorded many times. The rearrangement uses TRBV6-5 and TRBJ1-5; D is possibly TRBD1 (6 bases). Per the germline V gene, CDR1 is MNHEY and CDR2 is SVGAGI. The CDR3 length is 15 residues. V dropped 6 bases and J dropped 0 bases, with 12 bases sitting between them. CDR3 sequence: CASRRQAYSNQPQHF. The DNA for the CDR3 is TGTGCCAGCAGGCGACAGGCCTATAGCAATCAGCCCCAGCATTTT.

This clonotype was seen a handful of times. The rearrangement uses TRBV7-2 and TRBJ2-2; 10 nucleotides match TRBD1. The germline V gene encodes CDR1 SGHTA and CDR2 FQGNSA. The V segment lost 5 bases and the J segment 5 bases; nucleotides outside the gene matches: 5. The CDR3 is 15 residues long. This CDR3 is CASSRAGQGTGELFF. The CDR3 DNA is TGTGCCAGCAGCCGAGCGGGACAGGGGACCGGGGAGCTGTTTTTT.

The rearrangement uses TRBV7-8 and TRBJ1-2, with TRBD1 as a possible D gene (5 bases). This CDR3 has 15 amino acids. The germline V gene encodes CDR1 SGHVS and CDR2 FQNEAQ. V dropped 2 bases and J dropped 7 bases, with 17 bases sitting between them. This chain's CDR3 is CASSLSPSQGSGYTF. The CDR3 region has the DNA TGTGCCAGCAGCTTAAGCCCTTCGCAGGGAAGTGGCTACACCTTC.

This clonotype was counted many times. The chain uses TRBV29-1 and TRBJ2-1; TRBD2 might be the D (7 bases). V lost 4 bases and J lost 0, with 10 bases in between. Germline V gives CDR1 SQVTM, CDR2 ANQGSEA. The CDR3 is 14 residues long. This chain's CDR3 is CSVGGGASYNEQFF. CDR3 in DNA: TGCAGCGTTGGGGGGGGCGCCTCCTACAATGAGCAGTTCTTC.